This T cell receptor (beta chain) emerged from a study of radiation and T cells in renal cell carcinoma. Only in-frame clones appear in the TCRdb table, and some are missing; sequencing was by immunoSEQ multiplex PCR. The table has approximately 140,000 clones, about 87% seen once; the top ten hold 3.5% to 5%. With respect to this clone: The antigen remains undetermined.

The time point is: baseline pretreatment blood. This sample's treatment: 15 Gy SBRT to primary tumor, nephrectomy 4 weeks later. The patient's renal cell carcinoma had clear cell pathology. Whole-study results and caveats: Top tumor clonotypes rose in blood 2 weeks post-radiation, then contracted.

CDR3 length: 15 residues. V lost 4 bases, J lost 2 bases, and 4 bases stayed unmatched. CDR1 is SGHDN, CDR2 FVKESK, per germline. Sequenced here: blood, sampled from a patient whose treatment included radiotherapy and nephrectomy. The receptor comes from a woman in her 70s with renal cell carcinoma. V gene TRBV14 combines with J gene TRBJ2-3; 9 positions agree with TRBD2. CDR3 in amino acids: CASSPSGAPTDTQYF. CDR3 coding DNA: TGTGCCAGCAGCCCTAGCGGGGCCCCCACAGATACGCAGTATTTT.